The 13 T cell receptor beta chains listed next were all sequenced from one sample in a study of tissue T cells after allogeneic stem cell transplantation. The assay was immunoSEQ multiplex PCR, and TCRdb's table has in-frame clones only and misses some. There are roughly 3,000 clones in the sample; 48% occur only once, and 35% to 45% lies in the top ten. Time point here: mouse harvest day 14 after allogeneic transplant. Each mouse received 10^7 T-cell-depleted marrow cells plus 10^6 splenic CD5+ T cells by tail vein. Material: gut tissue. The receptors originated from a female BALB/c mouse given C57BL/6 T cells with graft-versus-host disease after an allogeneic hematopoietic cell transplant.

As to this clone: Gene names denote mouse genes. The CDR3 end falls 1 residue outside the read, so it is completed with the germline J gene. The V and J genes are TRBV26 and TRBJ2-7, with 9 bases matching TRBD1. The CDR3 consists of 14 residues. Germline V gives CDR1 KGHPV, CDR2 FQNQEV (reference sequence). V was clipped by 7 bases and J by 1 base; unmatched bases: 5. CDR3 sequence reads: CASIPGQGSYEQYF. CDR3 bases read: TGTGCCAGCATTCCGGGACAGGGATCCTATGAACAGTAC.

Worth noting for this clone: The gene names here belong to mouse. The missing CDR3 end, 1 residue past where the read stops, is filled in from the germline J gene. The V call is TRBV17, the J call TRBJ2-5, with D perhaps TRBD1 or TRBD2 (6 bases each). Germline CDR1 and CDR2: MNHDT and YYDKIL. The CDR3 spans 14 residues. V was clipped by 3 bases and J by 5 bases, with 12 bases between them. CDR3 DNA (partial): TGTGCTAGCAGTAGTGGCGGGGGCCGAGACACCCAGTAC. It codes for CASSSGGGRDTQY. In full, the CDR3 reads CASSSGGGRDTQYF.

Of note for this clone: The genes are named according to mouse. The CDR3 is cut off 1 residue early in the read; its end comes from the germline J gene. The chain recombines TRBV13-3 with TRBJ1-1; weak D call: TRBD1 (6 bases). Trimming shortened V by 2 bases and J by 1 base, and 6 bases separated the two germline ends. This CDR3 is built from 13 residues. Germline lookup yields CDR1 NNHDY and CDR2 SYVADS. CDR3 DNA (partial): TGTGCCAGCAGTGACAGGGGGAACACAGAAGTCTTC. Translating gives CASSDRGNTEVF. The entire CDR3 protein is CASSDRGNTEVFF.

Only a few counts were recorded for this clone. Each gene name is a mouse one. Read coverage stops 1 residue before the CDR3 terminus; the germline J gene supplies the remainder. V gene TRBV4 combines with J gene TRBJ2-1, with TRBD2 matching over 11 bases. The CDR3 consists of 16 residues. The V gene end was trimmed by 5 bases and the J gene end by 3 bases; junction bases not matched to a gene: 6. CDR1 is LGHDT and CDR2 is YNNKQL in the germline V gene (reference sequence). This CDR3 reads CASSPDWGALYAEQFF. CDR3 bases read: TGTGCCAGCAGCCCGGACTGGGGGGCCCTCTATGCTGAGCAGTTC.

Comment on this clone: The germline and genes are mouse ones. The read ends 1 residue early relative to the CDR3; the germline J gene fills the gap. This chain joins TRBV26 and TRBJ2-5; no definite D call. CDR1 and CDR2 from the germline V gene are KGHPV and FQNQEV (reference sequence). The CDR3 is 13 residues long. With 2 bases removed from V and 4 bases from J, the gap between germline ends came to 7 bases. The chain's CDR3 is CASSLVGKDTQYF. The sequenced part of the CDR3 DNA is TGTGCCAGCAGTCTGGTAGGAAAAGACACCCAGTAC.

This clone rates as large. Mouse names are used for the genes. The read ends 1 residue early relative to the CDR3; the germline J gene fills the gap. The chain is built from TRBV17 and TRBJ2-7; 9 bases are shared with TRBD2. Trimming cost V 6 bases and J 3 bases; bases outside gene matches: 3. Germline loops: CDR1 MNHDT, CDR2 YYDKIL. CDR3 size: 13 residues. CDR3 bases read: TGTGCTAGCAGCCGACTGGGGGTCTATGAACAGTAC. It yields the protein CASSRLGVYEQY. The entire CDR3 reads CASSRLGVYEQYF.

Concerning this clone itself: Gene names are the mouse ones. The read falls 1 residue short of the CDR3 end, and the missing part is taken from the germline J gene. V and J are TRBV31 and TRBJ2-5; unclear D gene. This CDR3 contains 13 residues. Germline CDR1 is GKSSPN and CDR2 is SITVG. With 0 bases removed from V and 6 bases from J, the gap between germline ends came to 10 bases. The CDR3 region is CAWSLVGWDTQYF. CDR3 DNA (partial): TGTGCCTGGAGTCTAGTTGGGTGGGACACCCAGTAC. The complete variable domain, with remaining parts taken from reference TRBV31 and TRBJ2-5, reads AQTIHQWPVAEIKAVGSPLSLGCTIKGKSSPNLYWYWQATGGTLQQLFYSITVGQVESVVQLNLSASRPKDDQFILSTEKLLLSHSGFYLCAWSLVGWDTQYFGPGTRLLVL.

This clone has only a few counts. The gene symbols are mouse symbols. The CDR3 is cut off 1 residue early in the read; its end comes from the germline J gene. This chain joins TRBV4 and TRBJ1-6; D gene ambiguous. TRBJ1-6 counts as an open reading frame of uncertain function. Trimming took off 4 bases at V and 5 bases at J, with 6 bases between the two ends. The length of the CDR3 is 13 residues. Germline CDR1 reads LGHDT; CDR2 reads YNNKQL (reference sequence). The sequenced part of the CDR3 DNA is TGTGCCAGCAGCTTTCAAAATAATTCGCCCCTCTAC. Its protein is CASSFQNNSPLY. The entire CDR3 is CASSFQNNSPLYF.

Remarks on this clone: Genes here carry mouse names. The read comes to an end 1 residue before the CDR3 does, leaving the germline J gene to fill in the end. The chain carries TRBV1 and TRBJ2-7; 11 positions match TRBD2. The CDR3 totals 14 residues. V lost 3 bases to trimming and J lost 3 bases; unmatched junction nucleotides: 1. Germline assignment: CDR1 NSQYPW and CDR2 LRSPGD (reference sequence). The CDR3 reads CTCSAGTGGYEQYF. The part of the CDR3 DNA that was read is TGCACCTGCAGTGCCGGGACTGGGGGCTATGAACAGTAC.

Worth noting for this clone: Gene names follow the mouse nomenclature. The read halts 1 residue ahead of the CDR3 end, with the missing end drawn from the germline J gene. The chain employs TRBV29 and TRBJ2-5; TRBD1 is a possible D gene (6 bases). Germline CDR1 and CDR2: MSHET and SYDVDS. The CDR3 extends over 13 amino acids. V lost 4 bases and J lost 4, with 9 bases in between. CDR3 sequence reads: CASSSGTKDTQYF. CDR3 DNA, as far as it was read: TGTGCTAGCAGTTCCGGGACAAAAGACACCCAGTAC.

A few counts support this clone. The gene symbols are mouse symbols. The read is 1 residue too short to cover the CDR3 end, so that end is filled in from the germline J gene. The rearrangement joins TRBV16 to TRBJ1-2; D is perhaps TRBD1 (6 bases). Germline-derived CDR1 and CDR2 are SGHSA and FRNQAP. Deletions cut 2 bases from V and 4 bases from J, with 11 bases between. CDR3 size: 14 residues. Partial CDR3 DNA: TGTGCAAGCAGCTTATGGGGGCCCGGCTCCGACTACACC. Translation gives CASSLWGPGSDYT. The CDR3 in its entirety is CASSLWGPGSDYTF.

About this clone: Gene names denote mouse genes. Partial CDR3 DNA: TGTGCAAGCAGCTTCCTCGGGGGGGATTTAGACACCCAGTAC. It codes for CASSFLGGDLDTQY. The entire CDR3 protein is CASSFLGGDLDTQYF. This sequence joins TRBV16 and TRBJ2-5; TRBD2 agrees at 7 bases. The read stops 1 residue short of the end of the CDR3; the missing end is completed from the germline J gene. In germline, CDR1 is SGHSA, CDR2 FRNQAP. V was pared by 3 bases and J by 5 bases, with 8 bases of the junction left unmatched. CDR3 length: 15 amino acids.

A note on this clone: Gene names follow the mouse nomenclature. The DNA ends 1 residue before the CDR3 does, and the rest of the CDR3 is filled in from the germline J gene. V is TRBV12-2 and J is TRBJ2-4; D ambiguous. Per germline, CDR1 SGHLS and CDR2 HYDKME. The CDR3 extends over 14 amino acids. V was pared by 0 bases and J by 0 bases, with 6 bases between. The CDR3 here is CASSLYNSQNTLYF. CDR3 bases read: TGTGCCAGCTCTCTCTACAATAGTCAAAACACCTTGTAC.